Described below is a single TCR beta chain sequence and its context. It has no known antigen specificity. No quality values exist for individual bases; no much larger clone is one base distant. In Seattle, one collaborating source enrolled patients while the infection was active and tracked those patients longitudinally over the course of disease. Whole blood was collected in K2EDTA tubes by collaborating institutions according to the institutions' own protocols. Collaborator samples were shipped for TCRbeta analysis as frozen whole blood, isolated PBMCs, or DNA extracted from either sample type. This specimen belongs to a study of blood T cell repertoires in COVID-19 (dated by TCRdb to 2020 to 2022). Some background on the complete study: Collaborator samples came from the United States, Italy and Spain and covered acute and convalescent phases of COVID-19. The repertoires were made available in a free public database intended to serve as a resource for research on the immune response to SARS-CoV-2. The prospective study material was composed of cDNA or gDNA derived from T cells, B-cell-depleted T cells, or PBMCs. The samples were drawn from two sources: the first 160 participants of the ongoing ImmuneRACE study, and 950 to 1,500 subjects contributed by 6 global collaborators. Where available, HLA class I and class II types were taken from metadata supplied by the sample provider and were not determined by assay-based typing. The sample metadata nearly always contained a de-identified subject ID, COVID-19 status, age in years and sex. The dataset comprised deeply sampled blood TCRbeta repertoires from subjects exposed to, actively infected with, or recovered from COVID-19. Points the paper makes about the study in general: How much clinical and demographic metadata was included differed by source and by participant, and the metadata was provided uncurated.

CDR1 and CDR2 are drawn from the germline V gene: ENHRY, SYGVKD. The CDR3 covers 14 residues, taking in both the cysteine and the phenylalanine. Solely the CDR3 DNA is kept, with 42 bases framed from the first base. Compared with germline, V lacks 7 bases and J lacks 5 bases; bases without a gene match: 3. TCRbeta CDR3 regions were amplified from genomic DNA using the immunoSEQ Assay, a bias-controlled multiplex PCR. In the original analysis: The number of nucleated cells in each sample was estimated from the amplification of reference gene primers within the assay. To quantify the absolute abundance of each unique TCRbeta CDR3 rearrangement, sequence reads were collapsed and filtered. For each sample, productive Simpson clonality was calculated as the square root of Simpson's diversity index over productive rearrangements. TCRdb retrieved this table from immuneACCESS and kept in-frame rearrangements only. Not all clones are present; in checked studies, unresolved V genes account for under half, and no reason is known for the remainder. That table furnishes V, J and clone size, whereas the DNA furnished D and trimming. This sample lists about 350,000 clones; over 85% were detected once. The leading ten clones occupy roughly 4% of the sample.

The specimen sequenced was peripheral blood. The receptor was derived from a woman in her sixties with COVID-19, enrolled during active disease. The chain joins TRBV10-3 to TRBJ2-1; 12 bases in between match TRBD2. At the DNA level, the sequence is TGTGCCATCATGGGACTAGCGGGCAACAATGAGCAGTTCTTC. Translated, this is CAIMGLAGNNEQFF.